Listed here are 28 T cell receptor beta chains from one sample, sequenced in a study of T cell responses to AZD1222 COVID-19 vaccine. This table comes from immunoSEQ multiplex PCR, and its TCRdb copy is limited to in-frame clones, with some not included. The data show around 140,000 clones, roughly 85% seen once. The specimen comprised peripheral blood, sampled 28 days after the second dose of the MenACWY control vaccine. These receptors were taken from an adult who received the MenACWY meningococcal vaccine as a control.

This chain joins TRBV10-3 and TRBJ1-1; TRBD1 might be the D (6 bases). The CDR3 runs to 12 residues. V lost 6 bases and J 9 bases, leaving 14 bases between the germline ends. Germline CDR1 and CDR2: ENHRY and SYGVKD. DNA of the CDR3: TGTGCCATCAGCCCATACAGGGACCAAGCTTTCTTT. Amino acid sequence: CAISPYRDQAFF.

This chain joins TRBV19 and TRBJ2-1, with TRBD1 identical over 10 bases. After removal of 0 bases from V and 4 bases from J, the junction contained 0 bases not matched to a gene. The CDR3 consists of 15 residues. Germline CDR1 and CDR2: LNHDA and SQIVND (reference sequence). In DNA, the CDR3 is TGTGCCAGTAGTATAGAGGACAGGGGGTACAATGAGCAGTTCTTC. Protein product: CASSIEDRGYNEQFF. The whole variable domain, remainder taken from reference TRBV19 and TRBJ2-1, is DGGITQSPKYLFRKEGQNVTLSCEQNLNHDAMYWYRQDPGQGLRLIYYSQIVNDFQKGDIAEGYSVSREKKESFPLTVTSAQKNPTAFYLCASSIEDRGYNEQFFGPGTRLTVL.

The J gene is TRBJ1-5, the V gene TRBV2, with D uncertain. The length of the CDR3 is 16 residues. Trimming took off 5 bases at V and 4 bases at J, with 18 bases between the two ends. Germline V lookup: CDR1 SNHLY, CDR2 FYNNEI. CDR3 bases: TGTGCCAGCAGTCCCTTCGGGTTGGGTTATAATCAGCCCCAGCATTTT. This sequence encodes CASSPFGLGYNQPQHF.

The V call is TRBV6-5, the J call TRBJ1-3; D gene ambiguous. The V gene's germline CDR1 is MNHEY and CDR2 SVGAGI. The CDR3 loop spans 13 amino acids. V was shortened by 7 bases and J by 6 bases, with 13 bases between the two germline ends. The CDR3 spells CASTQTLQNTIYF. The CDR3, as DNA: TGTGCCAGCACCCAGACCCTGCAAAACACCATATATTTT.

This chain connects TRBV4-1 to TRBJ1-1; the D gene is possibly TRBD1 (6 bases). The CDR3 length is 18 residues. CDR1 is MGHRA and CDR2 is YSYEKL in the germline V gene. V lost 2 bases, J lost 0 bases, and 19 bases lay in between. The chain's CDR3 is CASSQQLQDRLMNTEAFF. CDR3 in DNA: TGCGCCAGCAGCCAACAGCTGCAGGACAGACTCATGAACACTGAAGCTTTCTTT.

The chain has TRBV11-3 and TRBJ2-4, with TRBD2 matching over 14 bases. V gave up 2 bases and J gave up 1 base; unmatched junction bases: 7. The CDR3 is made up of 19 amino acids. Looked up from germline, CDR1 is SGHNT and CDR2 is YENEEA. CDR3 in amino acids: CASSLSGLAGDGAKNIQYF. In DNA form, the CDR3 reads TGTGCCAGCAGCTTATCGGGACTAGCGGGAGACGGGGCCAAAAACATTCAGTACTTC.

This clone was seen a single time. This sequence joins TRBV4-3 and TRBJ2-6, with 8 bases matching TRBD2. Germline loops: CDR1 LGHNA, CDR2 YSLEER. The CDR3 loop spans 20 amino acids. The V gene end was trimmed by 1 base and the J gene end by 1 base; junction bases not matched to a gene: 12. The CDR3 protein is CASSQVPSGQITSGANVLTF. The CDR3 nucleotides are TGCGCCAGCAGCCAAGTTCCTAGCGGGCAGATAACTTCTGGGGCCAACGTCCTGACTTTC.

The V call is TRBV18, the J call TRBJ1-1; the D is unclear. In germline, CDR1 is KGHSH, CDR2 LQKENI. This CDR3 has 13 amino acids. V was shortened by 6 bases and J by 1 base, with 9 bases between the two germline ends. CDR3 region: CASSPQENTEAFF. In DNA, the CDR3 is TGTGCCAGCTCGCCTCAGGAGAACACTGAAGCTTTCTTT.

The V call is TRBV6-1, the J call TRBJ1-1; D is perhaps TRBD1 (5 bases). This CDR3 is 14 amino acids long. Trimming cost V 0 bases and J 3 bases, with 8 bases left between them. CDR1 MNHNS and CDR2 SASEGT come from the germline V gene. The CDR3 nucleotides are TGTGCCAGCAGTGAAGCGGGGGGTTACACTGAAGCTTTCTTT. Amino acid sequence: CASSEAGGYTEAFF.

Comments on this clone: The junction does not match germline at one end; this may be a read error. The chain has TRBV5-1 and TRBJ1-2; tentative D call: TRBD1 (6 bases). This CDR3 has 16 residues. Germline V gene lookup returns CDR1 SGHRS and CDR2 YFSETQ. The CDR3 DNA reads TGCGCCAGCAGCTTGGCCACGGGGCAGACAGGTTCGGAGGGAGCGTTC. As protein: CASSLATGQTGSEGAF.

For this clone: This specimen includes other DNA sequences encoding the same CDR3. The chain couples TRBV6-1 to TRBJ1-5; D is uncertain. Germline lookup yields CDR1 MNHNS and CDR2 SASEGT. This CDR3 spans 13 amino acids. The V end lost 3 bases, the J end lost 5 bases, and 8 bases lay between the germline ends. The DNA of the CDR3 is TGTGCCAGCAGTGAGGTCGGGGATCAGCCCCAGCATTTT. Translation: CASSEVGDQPQHF.

The genes are TRBV30 and TRBJ2-7; D perhaps matches TRBD2 (5 bases). Germline assignment: CDR1 GTSNPN and CDR2 SVGIG (reference sequence). This CDR3 is 14 amino acids long. Between the trimmed V and J ends, which lost 0 bases and 0 bases, there was a span of 9 bases. The CDR3 here is CAWSVLGSSYEQYF. CDR3 nucleotides: TGTGCCTGGAGTGTACTAGGCAGCTCCTACGAGCAGTACTTC.

The gene calls are TRBV5-8 and TRBJ1-2, with a tentative D call TRBD1 (5 bases). The CDR3 sequence is 13 residues long. The V end lost 4 bases, the J end lost 8 bases, and 15 bases lay between the germline ends. Per germline, CDR1 SGHTS and CDR2 YDEGEE. The CDR3 loop is CASSPGQGRGYTF. CDR3 nucleotides: TGTGCCAGCAGCCCGGGCCAGGGAAGGGGCTACACCTTC.

This clone has just one count. The chain joins TRBV24-1 to TRBJ2-2, with D unclear. CDR1 is KGHDR, CDR2 SFDVKD, per germline. The V end lost 6 bases, the J end lost 0 bases, and 7 bases lay between the germline ends. This CDR3 comprises 14 residues. CDR3 protein: CATSPLANTGELFF. CDR3 bases: TGTGCCACCAGTCCGCTAGCGAACACCGGGGAGCTGTTTTTT.

J is TRBJ1-6 and V is TRBV28; D not resolved. Germline assignment: CDR1 MDHEN and CDR2 SYDVKM. The CDR3 spans 15 residues. Trimming stripped 6 bases from V and 7 bases from J, with 16 bases between. In nucleotides, the CDR3 is TGTGCCAGCAGACCGGATAGGGTGGGCAATTCACCCCTCCACTTT. It is translated as CASRPDRVGNSPLHF. Filled out from reference TRBV28 and TRBJ1-6, the complete variable domain reads DVKVTQSSRYLVKRTGEKVFLECVQDMDHENMFWYRQDPGLGLRLIYFSYDVKMKEKGDIPEGYSVSREKKERFSLILESASTNQTSMYLCASRPDRVGNSPLHFGNGTRLTVT.

CDR3 sequence: CAGHPTLSSGNTIYF. The DNA of the CDR3 is TGTGCCGGACACCCGACGTTATCCTCTGGAAACACCATATATTTT. V gene TRBV30 combines with J gene TRBJ1-3; D possibly corresponds to TRBD1 (5 bases). Germline V gene sequence: CDR1 GTSNPN, CDR2 SVGIG (reference sequence). Trimming removed 8 bases from V and 0 bases from J, with 17 bases in between. The CDR3 extends over 15 amino acids. The full variable domain, its missing parts supplied by reference TRBV30 and TRBJ1-3, is SQTIHQWPATLVQPVGSPLSLECTVEGTSNPNLYWYRQAAGRGLQLLFYSVGIGQISSEVPQNLSASRPQDRQFILSSKKLLLSDSGFYLCAGHPTLSSGNTIYFGEGSWLTVV.

DNA for the CDR3: TGTGCCACGGACTCGGGACAGGGGGCTGGCACTGAAGCTTTCTTT. This sequence encodes CATDSGQGAGTEAFF. The chain has TRBV24-1 and TRBJ1-1, with 12 nucleotides matching TRBD1. The CDR3 has 15 residues. The J segment lost 4 bases and the V segment lost 10 bases, leaving 9 bases of the junction unmatched. Germline values: CDR1 KGHDR, CDR2 SFDVKD.

The rearrangement links TRBV9 to TRBJ1-2; 10 positions agree with TRBD1. This CDR3 is built from 16 residues. Trimming cost V 0 bases and J 10 bases; bases outside gene matches: 12. CDR1 is SGDLS and CDR2 is YYNGEE in the germline V gene. The CDR3 loop is CASSVGPSTGGGFYTF. CDR3 nucleotide sequence: TGTGCCAGCAGCGTAGGGCCGTCGACAGGGGGCGGATTCTACACCTTC.

This CDR3 reads CASSYTNLYTEAFF. The DNA of the CDR3 is TGTGCCAGCAGTTACACTAATCTCTACACTGAAGCTTTCTTT. The chain employs TRBV6-5 and TRBJ1-1; D gene uncertain. This CDR3 contains 14 residues. Germline V CDR1 and CDR2: MNHEY, SVGAGI. Between the trimmed V and J ends, which lost 2 bases and 3 bases, there was a span of 10 bases.

The J gene is TRBJ1-5, the V gene TRBV2; D is uncertain. Germline lookup yields CDR1 SNHLY and CDR2 FYNNEI. The V gene lost 8 bases and the J gene lost 1 base, with 6 bases spanning the gap. The CDR3 sequence is 12 residues long. CDR3 loop: CASSTSNQPQHF. The CDR3 nucleotides are TGTGCCAGCTCGACAAGCAATCAGCCCCAGCATTTT.

This clone was seen a few times. The chain has TRBV27 and TRBJ1-6; D gene uncertain. V dropped 5 bases and J dropped 5 bases, with 10 bases sitting between them. This CDR3 is built from 14 residues. The V gene's germline CDR1 is MNHEY and CDR2 SMNVEV (reference sequence). As DNA, the CDR3 is TGTGCCAGCAGTCCGCTCGACAATAATTCACCCCTCCACTTT. This codes for CASSPLDNNSPLHF.

The chain recombines TRBV5-1 with TRBJ2-7; possible D gene TRBD2, 7 bases. Trimming cost V 4 bases and J 2 bases, with 10 bases left between them. Germline V gives CDR1 SGHRS, CDR2 YFSETQ. The CDR3 extends over 13 amino acids. CDR3 sequence (DNA): TGCGCCAGCAGCACCGGGGGGCCCTACGAGCAGTACTTC. Translated: CASSTGGPYEQYF.

In its sample, this clone was seen a few times. This chain connects TRBV5-6 to TRBJ2-3; D perhaps matches TRBD1 (6 bases). V lost 5 bases and J lost 4, with 11 bases in between. The CDR3 loop spans 13 amino acids. Germline V gene data show CDR1 as SGHDT and CDR2 as YYEEEE. CDR3 sequence: CASRYTGSDTQYF. The CDR3 nucleotides are TGTGCCAGCAGGTATACAGGGTCAGATACGCAGTATTTT.

The chain is built from TRBV24-1 and TRBJ1-5, with 7 bases matching TRBD1. The trim removed 4 bases at V and 5 bases at J, leaving 4 bases unmatched. CDR3 size: 14 residues. Germline assignment: CDR1 KGHDR and CDR2 SFDVKD. The CDR3 loop reads CATSDGDSYQPQHF. The CDR3 region has the DNA TGTGCCACCAGTGACGGGGACAGCTATCAGCCCCAGCATTTT.

The V and J genes are TRBV3-1 (or the pseudogene TRBV3-2) and TRBJ1-1; D ambiguous. Germline lookup yields CDR1 LGHDT and CDR2 YNNKEL (reference sequence). CDR3 size: 14 residues. The ends were cut back, 1 base at V and 5 bases at J, with 11 bases in the middle. CDR3 nucleotide sequence: TGTGCCAGCAGCCAAGCGAGGAGAACAACTGAAGCTTTCTTT. Translation: CASSQARRTTEAFF.

The chain uses TRBV6-1 and TRBJ1-1, with TRBD1 as a possible D gene (5 bases). V lost 0 bases, J lost 12 bases, and 14 bases lay in between. In germline, CDR1 is MNHNS, CDR2 SASEGT. CDR3 length: 13 amino acids. CDR3 DNA: TGTGCCAGCAGTGAAGCGCGGGGGGGTGGAACTTTCTTT. Encoded protein: CASSEARGGGTFF.

This chain uses TRBV20-1 with TRBJ2-1, with TRBD2 matching over 8 bases. CDR1 DFQATT and CDR2 SNEGSKA come from the germline V gene (reference sequence). V dropped 5 bases and J dropped 16; count of bases not matched to a gene: 10. The CDR3 length is 11 residues. The CDR3 here is CSAPMGLVEFF. CDR3 coding DNA: TGCAGTGCTCCCATGGGACTAGTAGAATTCTTC.

This clone turned up a few times. The V and J genes are TRBV5-6 and TRBJ1-5; D not certain. Germline V lookup: CDR1 SGHDT, CDR2 YYEEEE. CDR3 length: 15 residues. Trimming left V 1 base short and J 3 bases short, with 11 bases between. CDR3 sequence: CASSLTGRNNQPQHF. The CDR3 nucleotides are TGTGCCAGCAGCTTGACCGGCCGAAACAATCAGCCCCAGCATTTT.